The 5 T cell receptor beta chains below come from one sample, sequenced in a study of T cells in Graves' hyperthyroidism and ophthalmopathy. The CDR3 regions of TCR beta were amplified from RNA transcripts. First-round RT-PCR targeting the TCR CDR3 was performed with the HTBI primer set. TCRdb passed the multiplex PCR reads through MiXCR, listing each CDR3 protein once. The sample shows 300,000 to 400,000 distinct CDR3 sequences, around 14% of them seen only once. The sample was blood. These receptors were collected from a woman aged 30 to 39 with Graves' hyperthyroidism.

This clonotype was counted only a few times. The J gene is TRBJ2-3, the V gene TRBV29-1; perhaps TRBD2 as D (6 bases). Between the trimmed V and J ends, which lost 4 bases and 1 base, there was a span of 9 bases. Germline values: CDR1 SQVTM, CDR2 ANQGSEA. The CDR3 extends over 13 amino acids. The CDR3 DNA is TGCAGCGTTGTGTTAGCGGGCACAGATACGCAGTATTTT. Protein sequence: CSVVLAGTDTQYF.

This clonotype was recorded at least ten times. The rearrangement joins TRBV2 to TRBJ2-1; 9 bases are shared with TRBD2. In germline, CDR1 is SNHLY, CDR2 FYNNEI. The V gene end was trimmed by 6 bases and the J gene end by 8 bases; junction bases not matched to a gene: 8. This CDR3 is built from 14 residues. CDR3 nucleotide sequence: TGTGCCAGCAGGCCGGGACTAGCCCGCCATGAGCAGTTCTTC. Translation: CASRPGLARHEQFF.

This clonotype has ten or more counts. DNA of the CDR3: TGCAGTGCCCCGAAAACAGGGGAGCAGTTCTTC. It yields the protein CSAPKTGEQFF. The chain carries TRBV20-1 and TRBJ2-1; a weak D match, TRBD1 (6 bases). With 6 bases removed from V and 10 bases from J, the gap between germline ends came to 13 bases. CDR1 and CDR2 from the germline V gene are DFQATT and SNEGSKA (reference sequence). This CDR3 has 11 residues.

This clonotype occurred many times. CDR3 DNA sequence: TGTGCCAGCAGTTATGTCGGAACCAGGGTTCAGCCCCAGCATTTT. Protein sequence: CASSYVGTRVQPQHF. This sequence joins TRBV6-2 or TRBV6-3 and TRBJ1-5; D possibly corresponds to TRBD1 (5 bases). V was trimmed by 3 bases and J by 6 bases, leaving 15 bases between them. The CDR3 runs 15 residues. Germline assignment: CDR1 MNHEY and CDR2 SVGEGT.

This clonotype appeared many times. This rearrangement joins TRBV7-2 to TRBJ1-5, with D perhaps matching TRBD1 (5 bases). CDR3 length: 15 residues. From germline, CDR1 is SGHTA and CDR2 FQGNSA. Trimming took off 1 base at V and 5 bases at J, with 12 bases between the two ends. CDR3 sequence reads: CASSLVPGTYQPQHF. The CDR3 DNA reads as TGTGCCAGCAGCTTAGTACCCGGGACGTATCAGCCCCAGCATTTT.